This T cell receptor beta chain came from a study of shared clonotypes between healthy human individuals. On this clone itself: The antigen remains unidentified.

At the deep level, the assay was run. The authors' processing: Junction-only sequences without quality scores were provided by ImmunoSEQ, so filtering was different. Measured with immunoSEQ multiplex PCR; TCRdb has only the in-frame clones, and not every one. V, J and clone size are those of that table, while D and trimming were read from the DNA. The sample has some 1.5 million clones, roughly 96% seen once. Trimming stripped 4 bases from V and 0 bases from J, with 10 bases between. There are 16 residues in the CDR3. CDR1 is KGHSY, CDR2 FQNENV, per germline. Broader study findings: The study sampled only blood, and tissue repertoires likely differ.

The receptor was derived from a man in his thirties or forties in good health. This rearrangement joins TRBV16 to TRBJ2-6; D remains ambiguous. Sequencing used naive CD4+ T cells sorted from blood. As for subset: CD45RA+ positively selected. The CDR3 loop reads CASSPGRNSGANVLTF. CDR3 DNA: TGTGCCAGCAGCCCCGGACGGAACTCTGGGGCCAACGTCCTGACTTTC. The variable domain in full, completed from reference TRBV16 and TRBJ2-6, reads GEEVAQTPKHLVRGEGQKAKLYCAPIKGHSYVFWYQQVLKNEFKFLISFQNENVFDETGMPKERFSAKCLPNSPCSLEIQATKLEDSAVYFCASSPGRNSGANVLTFGAGSRLTVL.